The 18 T cell receptor beta chains in this list originate from one sample, sequenced in a study of beta chain features in type 1 diabetes. The entirety of the isolated RNA underwent reverse transcription, so expressed TCRB transcripts were sequenced. TCRdb's table, derived via immunoSEQ multiplex PCR, lists solely in-frame clones and lacks some. The data show over 350,000 clones, more than 12% seen once. Material: naive CD4+ T cells from blood. These receptors were obtained from a woman aged 18-30 years in good health.

The chain combines TRBV1 with TRBJ2-7; the table's D call TRBD2 went unverified against the DNA. TRBV1 constitutes a pseudogene. The CDR3 consists of 14 residues. CDR3 in DNA: TGCACCAGCAGCCATCGGAGCGGGAGGTACGAGCAGTACTTC. Protein sequence: CTSSHRSGRYEQYF.

This clone was recorded a few times. The sample carries other DNA sequences with the same CDR3. The V and J genes are TRBV9 and TRBJ1-1, with a weak D call TRBD1 (6 bases). The CDR3 is 14 residues long. V was trimmed by 2 bases and J by 0 bases, leaving 8 bases between them. Germline V gives CDR1 SGDLS, CDR2 YYNGEE. The CDR3 loop is CASSVGQLNTEAFF. DNA of the CDR3: TGTGCCAGCAGCGTTGGACAGCTGAACACTGAAGCTTTCTTT.

The chain employs TRBV5-1 and TRBJ2-7; 9 bases agree with TRBD2. Germline assignment: CDR1 SGHRS and CDR2 YFSETQ. V lost 4 bases and J lost 3; bases outside the gene matches: 5. CDR3 length: 14 amino acids. The CDR3 region has the DNA TGCGCCAGCAGCCCGGGACTAGCCGGCTACGAGCAGTACTTC. This encodes CASSPGLAGYEQYF.

This clone was seen only a few times. Other DNA variants within this sample encode the same CDR3. The chain uses TRBV28 and TRBJ1-2; TRBD1 is a possible D gene (5 bases). Germline assignment: CDR1 MDHEN and CDR2 SYDVKM. V was pared by 3 bases and J by 4 bases, with 6 bases between. The CDR3 contains 12 residues. The CDR3, as DNA: TGTGCCAGCAGTTTTCAGGGCTATGGCTACACCTTC. This translates into CASSFQGYGYTF.

The chain joins TRBV2 to TRBJ1-2, with D maybe TRBD1 (6 bases). In germline, CDR1 is SNHLY, CDR2 FYNNEI. This CDR3 has 14 amino acids. V was shortened by 2 bases and J by 2 bases, with 9 bases between the two germline ends. CDR3 residues: CASSEQGPNYGYTF. The CDR3 DNA reads as TGTGCCAGCAGTGAACAGGGGCCGAACTATGGCTACACCTTC.

This clone was seen a handful of times. The V and J genes are TRBV5-4 and TRBJ2-7, with TRBD2 matching 8 bases. Trimming cost V 4 bases and J 6 bases; bases outside gene matches: 9. The CDR3 contains 14 residues. Germline V gene sequence: CDR1 SGHNT, CDR2 YYREEE (reference sequence). The CDR3 DNA sequence: TGTGCCAGCAGCCTATCGAGCGGGAGAGGCGAGCAGTACTTC. This sequence encodes CASSLSSGRGEQYF.

This chain uses TRBV4-2 with TRBJ2-5; 8 positions match TRBD1. V was clipped by 0 bases and J by 5 bases; unmatched bases: 11. The CDR3 spans 17 residues. Germline V lookup: CDR1 LGHNA, CDR2 YNFKEQ. This CDR3 is CASSQDLAGGGWETQYF. DNA of the CDR3: TGTGCCAGCAGCCAAGATCTGGCAGGGGGCGGTTGGGAGACCCAGTACTTC.

The CDR3 sequence: CASSFGVNEQFF. The CDR3 DNA reads as TGCGCCAGCAGCTTCGGGGTCAATGAGCAGTTCTTC. The gene calls are TRBV5-1 and TRBJ2-1; D may be TRBD2 (5 bases). The ends were cut back, 2 bases at V and 6 bases at J, with 6 bases in the middle. Germline V gene lookup returns CDR1 SGHRS and CDR2 YFSETQ. The CDR3 runs 12 residues.

The CDR3 nucleotides are TGTGCCTGGAGTGTACAGGGGGCGGCTAATGAAAAACTGTTTTTT. This sequence encodes CAWSVQGAANEKLFF. V is TRBV30 and J is TRBJ1-4; 9 nucleotides match TRBD1. CDR3 length: 15 residues. Germline V gene data show CDR1 as GTSNPN and CDR2 as SVGIG (reference sequence). V dropped 0 bases and J dropped 3; count of bases not matched to a gene: 2.

This clone occurred a few times. This chain connects TRBV19 to TRBJ2-7, with D possibly being TRBD2 (6 bases). Trimming pared 5 bases from V and 0 bases from J, leaving 20 bases between. The CDR3 consists of 17 residues. CDR1 is LNHDA and CDR2 is SQIVND in the germline V gene (reference sequence). The CDR3 nucleotides read TGTGCCAGTAGTGTCTCTGGGGGGACCTTCTACTCCTACGAGCAGTACTTC. It codes for CASSVSGGTFYSYEQYF.

In DNA form, the CDR3 reads TGTGCCAGCAGTTCCCCAGGGAAGAACACTGAAGCTTTCTTT. It translates to CASSSPGKNTEAFF. V usage is TRBV28 and J usage is TRBJ1-1, with a possible D match to TRBD1 (5 bases). The CDR3 is 14 residues long. CDR1 is MDHEN, CDR2 SYDVKM, per germline. V was cut by 4 bases and J by 1 base, with 10 bases left in between.

The genes are TRBV6-6 and TRBJ2-1; TRBD1 agrees at 8 bases. Germline CDR1 and CDR2: MNHNY and SVGAGI (reference sequence). Trimming removed 5 bases from V and 11 bases from J; junction bases left unmatched: 14. The CDR3 sequence is 15 residues long. CDR3 residues: CASSLSPTRDRKQFF. The DNA for the CDR3 is TGTGCCAGCAGTCTTAGTCCGACCCGGGACAGGAAGCAGTTCTTC.

This chain joins TRBV7-2 and TRBJ1-4; 7 nucleotides align to TRBD1. From germline, CDR1 is SGHTA and CDR2 FQGNSA. The V gene end was trimmed by 4 bases and the J gene end by 8 bases; junction bases not matched to a gene: 7. The CDR3 has 14 residues. The CDR3 region has the DNA TGTGCCAGCAGCTCCTCGCCAGGGGGGGAAAAACTGTTTTTT. Translated, it gives CASSSSPGGEKLFF.

This clone was counted only a few times. The chain carries TRBV14 and TRBJ2-2, with a tentative D call TRBD1 (5 bases). There are 13 residues in the CDR3. The germline V and J ends were trimmed by 6 bases and 1 base, with 6 bases remaining between them. CDR1 is SGHDN, CDR2 FVKESK, per germline. DNA of the CDR3: TGTGCCAGCAGGGGGCTGAACACCGGGGAGCTGTTTTTT. It specifies CASRGLNTGELFF.

This clone was counted only a few times. Other DNA sequences from this sample encode an identical CDR3 as well. The chain carries TRBV9 and TRBJ2-1, with 11 bases fitting TRBD2. Germline V CDR1 and CDR2: SGDLS, YYNGEE. V lost 3 bases to trimming and J lost 4 bases; unmatched junction nucleotides: 3. The CDR3 has 15 residues. CDR3 DNA sequence: TGTGCCAGCAGCGCGGGACTAGCGGCTTACAATGAGCAGTTCTTC. This codes for CASSAGLAAYNEQFF.

J is TRBJ1-2 and V is TRBV30; the D is unclear. V was pared by 0 bases and J by 1 base, with 6 bases between. The germline V gene encodes CDR1 GTSNPN and CDR2 SVGIG (reference sequence). This CDR3 has 13 residues. CDR3 residues: CAWSVGINYGYTF. The CDR3 region has the DNA TGTGCCTGGAGTGTCGGGATTAACTATGGCTACACCTTC.

This chain uses TRBV7-9 with TRBJ2-5, with a weak D call TRBD2 (6 bases). This CDR3 has 16 amino acids. Germline V gives CDR1 SEHNR, CDR2 FQNEAQ (reference sequence). The germline V and J ends were trimmed by 2 bases and 5 bases, with 18 bases remaining between them. The CDR3 here is CASSLLAMPLGETQYF. CDR3 nucleotides: TGTGCCAGCAGCTTACTAGCGATGCCCCTAGGGGAGACCCAGTACTTC.

This clone showed up just a few times. V gene TRBV2 combines with J gene TRBJ2-1; 7 bases align to TRBD1. Germline V gene lookup returns CDR1 SNHLY and CDR2 FYNNEI. This CDR3 has 13 amino acids. V trimming: 8 bases; J trimming: 6 bases; junction bases outside the gene matches: 7. The CDR3 loop reads CASEKDRVNEQFF. In DNA form, the CDR3 reads TGTGCCAGCGAAAAAGACAGGGTCAATGAGCAGTTCTTC. The full variable domain, with the rest looked up from reference TRBV2 and TRBJ2-1, is EPEVTQTPSHQVTQMGQEVILRCVPISNHLYFYWYRQILGQKVEFLVSFYNNEISEKSEIFDDQFSVERPDGSNFTLKIRSTKLEDSAMYFCASEKDRVNEQFFGPGTRLTVL.